The 9 T cell receptor beta chains presented below share a single source sample, sequenced in a study of blood T cells in healthy people across ages. Alongside a J-beta primer mix, a sample-barcoded 5' primer served in a second PCR lasting about 7 to 11 cycles. TCRdb passed the 5' RACE reads through MiXCR, listing each CDR3 protein once. The sample has 1.5 million to 2 million distinct CDR3 sequences, 25% to 30% seen once. The sample taken for sequencing was blood. These TCRs come from a woman between 25 and 40 years old in good health.

This clonotype was observed a handful of times. J is TRBJ1-2 and V is TRBV2; 11 bases agree with TRBD1. This CDR3 spans 17 amino acids. V lost 4 bases and J lost 4; bases outside the gene matches: 11. Germline values: CDR1 SNHLY, CDR2 FYNNEI. The CDR3: CASSGGTGGHHLYGYTF. In nucleotides, the CDR3 is TGTGCCAGCAGTGGCGGGACAGGGGGACACCACCTCTATGGCTACACCTTC. Filled out from reference TRBV2 and TRBJ1-2, the complete variable domain reads EPEVTQTPSHQVTQMGQEVILRCVPISNHLYFYWYRQILGQKVEFLVSFYNNEISEKSEIFDDQFSVERPDGSNFTLKIRSTKLEDSAMYFCASSGGTGGHHLYGYTFGSGTRLTVV.

This clonotype was observed once. A much more abundant neighbour one base away suggests this may be a read error. This chain uses TRBV27 with TRBJ2-6; the match to TRBD2 covers 8 bases. This CDR3 spans 18 amino acids. Germline CDR1 reads MNHEY; CDR2 reads SMNVEV (reference sequence). CDR3: CASRGGRKGLAGAIVLTF. The CDR3, as DNA: TGTGCCAGCCGGGGGGGCAGGAAGGGTCTAGCTGGGGCCATCGTCCTGACTTTC.

This clonotype was observed a few times. The chain is built from TRBV25-1 and TRBJ2-5, with no clear D. The V gene lost 3 bases and the J gene lost 11 bases, with 13 bases spanning the gap. The CDR3 extends over 12 amino acids. CDR1 is MGHDK, CDR2 SYGVNS, per germline. CDR3 in DNA: TGTGCCAGCAGTGAGCGTTACAATGAGCAGTACTTC. It encodes CASSERYNEQYF.

The chain recombines TRBV21-1 with TRBJ2-7; TRBD1 reflects the table's D call only, with no check against the DNA. Near its end, the DNA agrees better with TRBJ2-5, so the J call may be wrong. TRBV21-1 is deemed a pseudogene. The CDR3 totals 19 residues. This chain's CDR3 is CASSKEPRPGQGQGETQYF. For the CDR3, the DNA is TGTGCCAGCAGCAAAGAACCACGTCCGGGACAGGGGCAGGGGGAGACCCAGTACTTC.

The CDR3 reads CASNYDSLTGGQETQYF. DNA of the CDR3: TGCGCCAGCAACTACGACTCCCTTACAGGGGGCCAAGAGACCCAGTACTTC. The chain uses TRBV5-1 and TRBJ2-5, with 8 bases lining up with TRBD1. CDR1 and CDR2 (germline): SGHRS, YFSETQ. The length of the CDR3 is 17 residues. The junction had 14 bases not matched to a gene; V was cut back by 6 bases and J by 1 base.

CDR3 coding DNA: TGTGCCACCAGCAGAGTCGACAGGGGTCAGGAGGCCCAGTACTTC. Amino acid sequence: CATSRVDRGQEAQYF. The V call is TRBV15, the J call TRBJ2-5; TRBD1 aligns across 8 bases. V lost 1 base, J lost 9 bases, and 10 bases stayed unmatched. The germline V gene encodes CDR1 LNHNV and CDR2 YYDKDF (reference sequence). This CDR3 is built from 15 residues.

With regard to this clonotype: The junction and the germline gene differ at one end; a read error may be behind it. CDR3 DNA sequence: TGTGCCAGCAGTTACACAGACAGGACCAACGCCCTGACTTTC. Its translation is CASSYTDRTNALTF. J is TRBJ2-6 and V is TRBV12-3 or TRBV12-4, with TRBD1 as a possible D gene (6 bases). This CDR3 comprises 14 residues.

This clonotype was seen a single time. The rearrangement uses TRBV4-2 and TRBJ1-1; D not certain. The CDR3 length is 16 residues. V shed 0 bases and J shed 1 base, with 12 bases lying between them. Germline lookup yields CDR1 LGHNA and CDR2 YNFKEQ. For the CDR3, the DNA is TGTGCCAGCAGCCAAGATCGGATAGGACCGAACACTGAAGCTTTCTTT. Translated, it gives CASSQDRIGPNTEAFF.

There are a few counts of this clonotype. CDR3 DNA sequence: TGCGCCAGCAGCGCGGGACAGGGGAACCGGGAGACCCAGTACTTC. Translated, it gives CASSAGQGNRETQYF. This chain uses TRBV5-1 with TRBJ2-5, with 10 bases identical to TRBD1. The V and J ends lost 4 bases and 5 bases, in that order; junction bases with no gene match: 8. This CDR3 comprises 15 residues. In germline, CDR1 is SGHRS, CDR2 YFSETQ.